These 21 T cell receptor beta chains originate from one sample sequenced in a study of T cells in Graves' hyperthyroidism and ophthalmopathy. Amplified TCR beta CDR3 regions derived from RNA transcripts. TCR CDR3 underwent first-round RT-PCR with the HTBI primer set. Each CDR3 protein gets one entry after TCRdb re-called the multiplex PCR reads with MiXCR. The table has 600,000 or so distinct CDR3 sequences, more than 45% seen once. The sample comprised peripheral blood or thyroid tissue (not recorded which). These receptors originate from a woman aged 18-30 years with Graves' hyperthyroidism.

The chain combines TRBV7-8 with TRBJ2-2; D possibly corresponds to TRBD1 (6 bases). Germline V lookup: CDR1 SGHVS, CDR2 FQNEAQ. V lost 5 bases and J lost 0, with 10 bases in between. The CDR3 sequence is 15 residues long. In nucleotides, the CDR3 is TGTGCCAGCAGCCCCCGGACAGCGAACACCGGGGAGCTGTTTTTT. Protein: CASSPRTANTGELFF.

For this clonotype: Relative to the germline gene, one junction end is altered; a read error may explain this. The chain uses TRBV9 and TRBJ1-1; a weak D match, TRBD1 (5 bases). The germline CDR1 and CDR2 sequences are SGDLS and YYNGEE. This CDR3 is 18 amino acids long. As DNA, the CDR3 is TGTGCCAGCAGCTTAGCCACCCGGGACTCACTCTCCAACACTGAAGCTCTCTTT. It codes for CASSLATRDSLSNTEALF.

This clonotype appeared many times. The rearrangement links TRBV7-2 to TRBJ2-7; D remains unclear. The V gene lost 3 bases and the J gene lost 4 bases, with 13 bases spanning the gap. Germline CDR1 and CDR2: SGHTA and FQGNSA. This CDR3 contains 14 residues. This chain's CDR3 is CASSFANSVYEQYF. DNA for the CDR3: TGTGCCAGCAGCTTTGCAAACTCCGTGTACGAGCAGTACTTC.

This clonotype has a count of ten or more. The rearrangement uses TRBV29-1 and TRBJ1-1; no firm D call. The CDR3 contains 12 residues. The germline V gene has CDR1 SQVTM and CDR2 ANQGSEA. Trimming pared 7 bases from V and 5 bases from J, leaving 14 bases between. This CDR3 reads CSDLEWGTEAFF. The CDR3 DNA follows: TGCAGCGACCTGGAATGGGGAACTGAAGCTTTCTTT.

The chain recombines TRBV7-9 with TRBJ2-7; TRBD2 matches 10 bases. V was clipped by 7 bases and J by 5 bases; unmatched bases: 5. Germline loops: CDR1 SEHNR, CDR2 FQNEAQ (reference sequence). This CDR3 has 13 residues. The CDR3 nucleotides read TGTGCCAGCAAGACTAGCGGGCTAAACGAGCAGTACTTC. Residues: CASKTSGLNEQYF.

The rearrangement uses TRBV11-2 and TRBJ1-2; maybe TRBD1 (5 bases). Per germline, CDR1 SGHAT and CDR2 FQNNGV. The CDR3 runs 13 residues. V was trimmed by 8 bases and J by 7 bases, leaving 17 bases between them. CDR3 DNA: TGTGCCAGCCCTCGGCCAGGGACGGGTGGCTACACCTTC. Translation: CASPRPGTGGYTF.

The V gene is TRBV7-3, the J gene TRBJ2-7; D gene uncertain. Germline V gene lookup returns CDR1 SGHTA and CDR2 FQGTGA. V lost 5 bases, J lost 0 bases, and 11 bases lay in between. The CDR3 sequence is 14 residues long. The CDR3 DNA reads TGTGCCAGCAGCCAAGGGCGAGCCTCCTACGAGCAGTACTTC. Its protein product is CASSQGRASYEQYF.

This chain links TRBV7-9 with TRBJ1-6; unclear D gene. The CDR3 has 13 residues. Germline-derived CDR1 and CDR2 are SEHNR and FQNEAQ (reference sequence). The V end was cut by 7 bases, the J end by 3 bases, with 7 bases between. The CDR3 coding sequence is TGTGCCAGCACCCCCCACTATAATTCACCCCTCCACTTT. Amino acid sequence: CASTPHYNSPLHF.

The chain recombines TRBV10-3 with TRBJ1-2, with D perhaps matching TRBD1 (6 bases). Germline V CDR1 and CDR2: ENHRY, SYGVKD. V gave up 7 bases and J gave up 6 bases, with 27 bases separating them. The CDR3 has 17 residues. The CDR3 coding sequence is TGTGCCATCAATGAATTAGGACAGACCTTACTATTTCATGGCTACACCTTC. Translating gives CAINELGQTLLFHGYTF.

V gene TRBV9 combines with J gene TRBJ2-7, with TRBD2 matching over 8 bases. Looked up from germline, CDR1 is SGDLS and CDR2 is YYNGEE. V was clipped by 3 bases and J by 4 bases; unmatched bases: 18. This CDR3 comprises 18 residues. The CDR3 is CASSANRASGPEGYEQYF. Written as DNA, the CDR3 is TGTGCCAGCAGCGCGAACCGGGCTAGCGGGCCTGAGGGGTACGAGCAGTACTTC.

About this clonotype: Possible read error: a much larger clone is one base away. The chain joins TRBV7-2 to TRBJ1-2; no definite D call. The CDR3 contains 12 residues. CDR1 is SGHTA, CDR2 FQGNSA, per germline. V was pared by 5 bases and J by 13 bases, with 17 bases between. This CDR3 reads CASSPPQRSCTF. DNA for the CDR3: TGTGCCAGCAGCCCACCCCAACGATCCTGCACCTTC.

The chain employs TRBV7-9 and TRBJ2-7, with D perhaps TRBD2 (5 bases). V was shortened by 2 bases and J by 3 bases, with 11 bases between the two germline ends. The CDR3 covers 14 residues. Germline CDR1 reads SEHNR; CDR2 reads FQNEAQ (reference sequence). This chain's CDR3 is CASSLRQEDYEQYF. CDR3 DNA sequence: TGTGCCAGCAGCTTACGCCAGGAGGACTACGAGCAGTACTTC.

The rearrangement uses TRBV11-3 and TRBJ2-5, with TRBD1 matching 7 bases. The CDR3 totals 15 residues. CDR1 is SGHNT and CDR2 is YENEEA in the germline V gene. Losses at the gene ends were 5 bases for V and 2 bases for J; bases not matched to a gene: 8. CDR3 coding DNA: TGTGCCAGCAGCCAGCAGGGGGTCGGGCAAGAGACCCAGTACTTC. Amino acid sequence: CASSQQGVGQETQYF. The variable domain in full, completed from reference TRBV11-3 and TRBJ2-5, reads EAGVVQSPRYKIIEKKQPVAFWCNPISGHNTLYWYLQNLGQGPELLIRYENEEAVDDSQLPKDRFSAERLKGVDSTLKIQPAELGDSAVYLCASSQQGVGQETQYFGPGTRLLVL.

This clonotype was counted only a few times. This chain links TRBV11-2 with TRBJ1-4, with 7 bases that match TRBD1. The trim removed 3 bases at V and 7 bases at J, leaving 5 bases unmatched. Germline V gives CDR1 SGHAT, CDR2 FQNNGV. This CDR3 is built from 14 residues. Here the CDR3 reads CASSFYRGGEKLFF. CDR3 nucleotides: TGTGCCAGCAGCTTTTACAGGGGTGGTGAAAAACTGTTTTTT.

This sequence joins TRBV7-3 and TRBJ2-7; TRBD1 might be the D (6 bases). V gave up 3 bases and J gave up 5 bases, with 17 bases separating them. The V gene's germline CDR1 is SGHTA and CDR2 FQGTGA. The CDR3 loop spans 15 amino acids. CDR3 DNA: TGTGCCAGCAGCTTGCTTTCGGTGGGGGCGGACGAGCAGTACTTC. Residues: CASSLLSVGADEQYF. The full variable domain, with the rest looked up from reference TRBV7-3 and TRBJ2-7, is GAGVSQTPSNKVTEKGKYVELRCDPISGHTALYWYRQSLGQGPEFLIYFQGTGAADDSGLPNDRFFAVRPEGSVSTLKIQRTERGDSAVYLCASSLLSVGADEQYFGPGTRLTVT.

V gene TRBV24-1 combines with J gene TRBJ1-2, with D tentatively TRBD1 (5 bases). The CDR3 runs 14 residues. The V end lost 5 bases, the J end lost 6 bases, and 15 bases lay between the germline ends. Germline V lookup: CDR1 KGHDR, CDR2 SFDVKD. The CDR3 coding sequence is TGTGCCACCAGTGGTACAGGTGTCCCGAATGGCTACACCTTC. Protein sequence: CATSGTGVPNGYTF.

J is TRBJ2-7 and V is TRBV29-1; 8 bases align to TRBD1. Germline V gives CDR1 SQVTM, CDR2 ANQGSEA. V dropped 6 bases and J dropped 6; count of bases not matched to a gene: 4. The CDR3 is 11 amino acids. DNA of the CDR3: TGCAGCGTGACAGGGGTGGGCGAGCAGTACTTC. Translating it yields CSVTGVGEQYF.

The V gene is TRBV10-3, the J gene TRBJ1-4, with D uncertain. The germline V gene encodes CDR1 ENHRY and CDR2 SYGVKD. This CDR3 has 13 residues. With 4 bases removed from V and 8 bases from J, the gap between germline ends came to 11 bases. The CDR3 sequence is CAISVVGNEKLFF. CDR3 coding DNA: TGTGCCATCAGTGTTGTAGGGAACGAAAAACTGTTTTTT.

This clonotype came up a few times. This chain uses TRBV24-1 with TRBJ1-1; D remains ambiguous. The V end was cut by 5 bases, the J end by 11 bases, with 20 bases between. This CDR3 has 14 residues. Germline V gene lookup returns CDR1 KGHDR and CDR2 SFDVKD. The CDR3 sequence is CATSGRDPRNSAFF. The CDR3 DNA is TGTGCCACCAGTGGGCGGGATCCCAGAAATAGTGCTTTCTTT.

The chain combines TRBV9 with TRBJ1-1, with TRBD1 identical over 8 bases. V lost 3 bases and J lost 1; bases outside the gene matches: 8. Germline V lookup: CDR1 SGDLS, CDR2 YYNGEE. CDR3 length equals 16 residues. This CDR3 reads CASSESRDRQNTEAFF. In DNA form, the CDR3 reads TGTGCCAGCAGCGAATCCAGGGACAGGCAGAACACTGAAGCTTTCTTT.

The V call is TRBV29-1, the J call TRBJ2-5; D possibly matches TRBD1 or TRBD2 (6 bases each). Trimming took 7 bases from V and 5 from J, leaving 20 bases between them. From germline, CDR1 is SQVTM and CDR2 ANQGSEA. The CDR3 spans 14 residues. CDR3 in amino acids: CSAVGGYVWETQYF. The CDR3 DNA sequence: TGCAGCGCCGTAGGGGGGTACGTCTGGGAGACCCAGTACTTC.